This entry lists 9 T cell receptor beta chains sequenced from one sample in a study of cytomegalovirus exposure and HLA in healthy donors. PCR amplification relied on 60 Vbeta primers (plus 13 Jbeta primers). Generated by immunoSEQ multiplex PCR, the TCRdb table keeps only in-frame clones and is missing some. The repertoire includes approximately 160,000 clones, around 80% of them detected once, and 0.75% to 0.9% sits in the top ten. The specimen was PBMCs. The receptors shown here come from a woman aged 18 to 35 in good health and CMV-seronegative.

V usage is TRBV28 and J usage is TRBJ1-2; tentative D call: TRBD1 (6 bases). The CDR3 contains 16 residues. Germline-derived CDR1 and CDR2 are MDHEN and SYDVKM. The V gene lost 6 bases and the J gene lost 5 bases, with 22 bases spanning the gap. In DNA form, the CDR3 reads TGTGCCAGCAGGTCCACACGGGCCGGGACACAATATGGCTACACCTTC. This sequence encodes CASRSTRAGTQYGYTF.

This clone has a handful of counts. The J gene is TRBJ2-1, the V gene TRBV10-1; a weak D match, TRBD2 (5 bases). Trimming stripped 6 bases from V and 6 bases from J, with 6 bases between. The V gene's germline CDR1 is WNHNN and CDR2 SYGVQD (reference sequence). The CDR3 runs 11 residues. The CDR3 bases are TGCGCCAGCAGACGGGGCAATGAGCAGTTCTTC. Translation gives CASRRGNEQFF.

The chain has TRBV27 and TRBJ1-5; D is perhaps TRBD1 (6 bases). The CDR3 runs to 15 residues. The V end lost 6 bases, the J end lost 7 bases, and 19 bases lay between the germline ends. Looked up from germline, CDR1 is MNHEY and CDR2 is SMNVEV (reference sequence). The CDR3 DNA follows: TGTGCCAGCAGGGCAGGGGTTGGGACCCACCAGCCCCAGCATTTT. Its translation: CASRAGVGTHQPQHF.

This sequence joins TRBV18 and TRBJ2-3, with D perhaps matching TRBD1 (5 bases). This CDR3 is 18 amino acids long. V lost 2 bases and J lost 0, with 18 bases in between. From germline, CDR1 is KGHSH and CDR2 LQKENI. The CDR3 DNA is TGTGCCAGCTCACCATTGGTGGGTTCCCGACAGAGCACAGATACGCAGTATTTT. It yields the protein CASSPLVGSRQSTDTQYF.

The V and J genes are TRBV28 and TRBJ1-2; possible D gene TRBD1, 5 bases. The germline V gene has CDR1 MDHEN and CDR2 SYDVKM. Trimming removed 3 bases from V and 8 bases from J, with 13 bases in between. The CDR3 consists of 13 residues. The CDR3 protein is CASSFDKGRGYTF. The CDR3 nucleotides are TGTGCCAGCAGTTTTGACAAGGGGCGAGGCTACACCTTC.

This chain joins TRBV9 and TRBJ2-7; tentatively, D is TRBD2 (5 bases). In germline, CDR1 is SGDLS, CDR2 YYNGEE. The CDR3 has 15 amino acids. V was pared by 0 bases and J by 3 bases, with 13 bases between. The CDR3 coding sequence is TGTGCCAGCAGCGTAGACCCTTTAGGAGGCTACGAGCAGTACTTC. Translation gives CASSVDPLGGYEQYF.

J is TRBJ2-7 and V is TRBV27; 8 nucleotides agree with TRBD2. CDR1 is MNHEY, CDR2 SMNVEV, per germline (reference sequence). This CDR3 has 14 residues. The V segment lost 3 bases and the J segment 2 bases; nucleotides outside the gene matches: 3. The CDR3 DNA reads TGTGCCAGCAGTTTGACTAGCGTAGCCTACGAGCAGTACTTC. It yields the protein CASSLTSVAYEQYF.

The chain employs TRBV28 and TRBJ1-2; D might be TRBD1 (6 bases). Germline V gives CDR1 MDHEN, CDR2 SYDVKM. Trimming pared 6 bases from V and 2 bases from J, leaving 16 bases between. The CDR3 loop spans 15 amino acids. CDR3 amino acids: CASSFYTTGNYGYTF. Here the CDR3 DNA reads TGTGCCAGCAGCTTTTACACGACAGGAAACTATGGCTACACCTTC.

This chain uses TRBV5-1 with TRBJ2-7; 8 nucleotides align to TRBD1. The CDR3 runs 16 residues. V trimming: 4 bases; J trimming: 7 bases; junction bases outside the gene matches: 16. The V gene's germline CDR1 is SGHRS and CDR2 YFSETQ. CDR3 nucleotides: TGCGCCAGCAGCCTCCAGGGGGCTTTGGCCAGGGGGGAGCAGTACTTC. This gives the protein CASSLQGALARGEQYF.